The 12 T cell receptor beta chains below come from one sample, sequenced in a study of T cells after yellow fever vaccination. In TCRdb, the 5' RACE reads were re-called with MiXCR into one record per CDR3 protein. This table has some 560,000 distinct CDR3 sequences, around 16% appearing once. The specimen was PBMCs, collected around 5 days after the first yellow fever vaccination. Receptor source: a man between 18 and 29 years old who received the YFV17D yellow fever vaccine.

Only a few counts were recorded for this clonotype. This chain links TRBV6-6 with TRBJ1-1; tentatively, D is TRBD1 (5 bases). The V end was cut by 8 bases, the J end by 1 base, with 8 bases between. The CDR3 totals 12 residues. Per germline, CDR1 MNHNY and CDR2 SVGAGI (reference sequence). The DNA of the CDR3 is TGTGCCAGCCGAGACAGGAACACTGAAGCTTTCTTT. Translating gives CASRDRNTEAFF.

This clonotype has a handful of counts. This sequence joins TRBV5-4 and TRBJ2-5; 8 nucleotides line up with TRBD1. Per germline, CDR1 SGHNT and CDR2 YYREEE (reference sequence). V lost 3 bases and J lost 5; bases outside the gene matches: 6. This CDR3 spans 14 amino acids. The CDR3, as DNA: TGTGCCAGCAGCTGGGACAGGCGAGAGGAGACCCAGTACTTC. This encodes CASSWDRREETQYF.

There are a few counts of this clonotype. The chain recombines TRBV10-2 with TRBJ2-7; no reliable D call. The CDR3 totals 12 residues. The V and J ends lost 3 bases and 5 bases respectively, with 8 bases between them. Germline values: CDR1 WSHSY, CDR2 SAAADI. CDR3 DNA sequence: TGCGCCAGCAGTGATACTCCCCACGAGCAGTACTTC. It is translated as CASSDTPHEQYF.

The chain employs TRBV9 and TRBJ1-4, with TRBD1 matching 9 bases. The trim removed 3 bases at V and 2 bases at J, leaving 8 bases unmatched. This CDR3 comprises 17 residues. Germline assignment: CDR1 SGDLS and CDR2 YYNGEE. The CDR3 here is CASSERDRVSTNEKLFF. CDR3 nucleotides: TGTGCCAGCAGCGAGAGGGACAGGGTGTCGACTAATGAAAAACTGTTTTTT.

This clonotype has only a few counts. The chain is built from TRBV7-8 and TRBJ2-4; TRBD1 matches at 9 bases. V was pared by 5 bases and J by 10 bases, with 9 bases of the junction left unmatched. The CDR3 covers 14 residues. The germline V gene encodes CDR1 SGHVS and CDR2 FQNEAQ. In DNA, the CDR3 is TGTGCCAGCAGCCCGGGACAGGGCCACGGGATTCAGTACTTC. Amino acid sequence: CASSPGQGHGIQYF.

The rearrangement uses TRBV7-3 and TRBJ2-3; D is possibly TRBD2 (5 bases). Germline CDR1 SGHTA, CDR2 FQGTGA. This CDR3 has 14 residues. Trimming took 1 base from V and 6 from J, leaving 11 bases between them. CDR3 nucleotide sequence: TGTGCCAGCAGCTTAAGAGGGCAATACGATACGCAGTATTTT. It specifies CASSLRGQYDTQYF. The whole variable domain, remainder taken from reference TRBV7-3 and TRBJ2-3, is GAGVSQTPSNKVTEKGKYVELRCDPISGHTALYWYRQSLGQGPEFLIYFQGTGAADDSGLPNDRFFAVRPEGSVSTLKIQRTERGDSAVYLCASSLRGQYDTQYFGPGTRLTVL.

This clonotype appeared a few times. At one end the junction does not follow the germline gene, possibly because of a read error. This chain uses TRBV7-3 with TRBJ1-2; D uncertain. The CDR3 is made up of 12 amino acids. CDR1 is SGHTA, CDR2 FQGTGA, per germline. The CDR3 region has the DNA TGTGCCAGCAGCTCTCCCGGGCGGGTCCCCTCCTTC. The encoded protein is CASSSPGRVPSF.

This clonotype was counted at least ten times. This rearrangement joins TRBV3-1 to TRBJ2-3, with unresolved D. The length of the CDR3 is 13 residues. Germline V gives CDR1 LGHDT, CDR2 YNNKEL (reference sequence). V dropped 0 bases and J dropped 8 bases, with 9 bases sitting between them. For the CDR3, the DNA is TGTGCCAGCAGCCAAGATAAGGTAGCTACGCAGTATTTT. Translation gives CASSQDKVATQYF.

The chain combines TRBV24-1 with TRBJ2-3; the match to TRBD1 covers 8 bases. CDR3 length equals 16 residues. CDR1 is KGHDR and CDR2 is SFDVKD in the germline V gene. Trimming cost V 3 bases and J 4 bases; bases outside gene matches: 8. This CDR3 reads CATSDTRTGSPDTQYF. DNA for the CDR3: TGTGCCACCAGTGATACCCGGACAGGGTCCCCAGATACGCAGTATTTT.

This clonotype was found a few times. The J gene is TRBJ2-1, the V gene TRBV3-1; a possible D gene is TRBD1 (5 bases). V was trimmed by 2 bases and J by 0 bases, leaving 11 bases between them. The CDR3 spans 16 residues. Germline V gene sequence: CDR1 LGHDT, CDR2 YNNKEL (reference sequence). The CDR3, as DNA: TGTGCCAGCAGCCAAAGCTGGCAGGGCTCCTACAATGAGCAGTTCTTC. It encodes CASSQSWQGSYNEQFF.

This chain links TRBV10-3 with TRBJ1-5; no clear D gene. The CDR3 has 18 residues. Trimming cost V 0 bases and J 0 bases, with 15 bases left between them. CDR1 is ENHRY and CDR2 is SYGVKD in the germline V gene. For the CDR3, the DNA is TGTGCCATCAGTGAGTCTAGCATACAGCCTGATAGCAATCAGCCCCAGCATTTT. It specifies CAISESSIQPDSNQPQHF.

The chain recombines TRBV12-3 or TRBV12-4 with TRBJ2-3, with D unclear. V was shortened by 3 bases and J by 2 bases, with 6 bases between the two germline ends. The CDR3 spans 13 residues. This chain's CDR3 is CASSFGFTDTQYF. The CDR3 nucleotides read TGTGCCAGCAGTTTTGGGTTCACAGATACGCAGTATTTT.